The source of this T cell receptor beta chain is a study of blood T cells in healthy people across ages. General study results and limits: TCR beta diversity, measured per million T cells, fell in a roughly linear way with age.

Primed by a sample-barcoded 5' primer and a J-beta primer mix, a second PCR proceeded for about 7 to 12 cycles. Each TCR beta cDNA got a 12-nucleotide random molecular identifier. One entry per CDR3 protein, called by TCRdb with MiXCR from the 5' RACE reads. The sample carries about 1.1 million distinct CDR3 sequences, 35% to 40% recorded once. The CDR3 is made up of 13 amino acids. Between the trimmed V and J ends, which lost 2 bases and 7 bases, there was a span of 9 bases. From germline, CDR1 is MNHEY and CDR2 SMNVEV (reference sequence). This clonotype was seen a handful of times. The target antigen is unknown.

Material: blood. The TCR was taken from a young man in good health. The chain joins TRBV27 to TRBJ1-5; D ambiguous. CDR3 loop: CASSLRRWQPQHF. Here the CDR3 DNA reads TGTGCCAGCAGTTTAAGAAGGTGGCAGCCCCAGCATTTT.